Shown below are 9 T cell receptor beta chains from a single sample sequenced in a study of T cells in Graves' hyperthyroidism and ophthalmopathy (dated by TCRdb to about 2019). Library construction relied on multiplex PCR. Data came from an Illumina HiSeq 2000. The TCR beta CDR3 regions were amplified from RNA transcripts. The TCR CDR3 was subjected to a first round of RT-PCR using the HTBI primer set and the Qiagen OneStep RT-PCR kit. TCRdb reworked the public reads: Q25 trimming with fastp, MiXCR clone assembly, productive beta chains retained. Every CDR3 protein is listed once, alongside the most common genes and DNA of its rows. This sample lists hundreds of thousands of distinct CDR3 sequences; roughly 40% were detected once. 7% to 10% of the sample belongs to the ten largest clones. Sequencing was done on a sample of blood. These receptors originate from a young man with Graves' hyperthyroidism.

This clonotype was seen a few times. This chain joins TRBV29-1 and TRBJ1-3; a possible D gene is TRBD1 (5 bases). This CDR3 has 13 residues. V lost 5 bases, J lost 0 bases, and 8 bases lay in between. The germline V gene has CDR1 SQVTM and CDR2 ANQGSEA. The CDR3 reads CSVPGVSGNTIYF. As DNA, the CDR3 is TGCAGCGTTCCGGGGGTCTCTGGAAACACCATATATTTT.

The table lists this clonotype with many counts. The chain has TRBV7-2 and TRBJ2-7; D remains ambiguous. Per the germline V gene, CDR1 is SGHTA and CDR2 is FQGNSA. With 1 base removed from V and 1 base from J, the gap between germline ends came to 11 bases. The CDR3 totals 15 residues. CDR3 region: CASSLEAYTSYEQYF. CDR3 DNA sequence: TGTGCCAGCAGCTTAGAAGCCTACACTTCCTACGAGCAGTACTTC. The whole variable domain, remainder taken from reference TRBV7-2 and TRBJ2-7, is GAGVSQSPSNKVTEKGKDVELRCDPISGHTALYWYRQSLGQGLEFLIYFQGNSAPDKSGLPSDRFSAERTGGSVSTLTIQRTQQEDSAVYLCASSLEAYTSYEQYFGPGTRLTVT.

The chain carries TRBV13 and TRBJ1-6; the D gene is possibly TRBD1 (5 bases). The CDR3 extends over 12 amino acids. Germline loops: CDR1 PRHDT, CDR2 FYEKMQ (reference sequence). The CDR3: CARRGTDSPLHF. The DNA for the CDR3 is TGTGCTAGGAGGGGCACGGATTCACCCCTCCACTTT.

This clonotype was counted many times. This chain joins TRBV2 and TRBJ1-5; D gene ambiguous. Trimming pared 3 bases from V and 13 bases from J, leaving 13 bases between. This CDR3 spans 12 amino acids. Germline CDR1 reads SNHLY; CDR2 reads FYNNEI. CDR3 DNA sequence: TGTGCCAGCAGTGAGGCCAGAACGATACAGCATTTT. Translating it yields CASSEARTIQHF.

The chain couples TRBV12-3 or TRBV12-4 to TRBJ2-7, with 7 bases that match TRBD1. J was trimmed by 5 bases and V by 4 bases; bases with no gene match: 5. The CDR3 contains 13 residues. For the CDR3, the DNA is TGTGCCAGCAGTTCACAGGGGTTCCACGAGCAGTACTTC. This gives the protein CASSSQGFHEQYF.

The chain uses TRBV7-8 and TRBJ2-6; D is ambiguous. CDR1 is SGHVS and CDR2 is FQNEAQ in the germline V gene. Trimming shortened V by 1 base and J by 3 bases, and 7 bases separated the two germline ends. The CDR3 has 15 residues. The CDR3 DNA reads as TGTGCCAGCAGCTTAGTCCCGGGTGGGGCCAACGTCCTGACTTTC. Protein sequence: CASSLVPGGANVLTF.

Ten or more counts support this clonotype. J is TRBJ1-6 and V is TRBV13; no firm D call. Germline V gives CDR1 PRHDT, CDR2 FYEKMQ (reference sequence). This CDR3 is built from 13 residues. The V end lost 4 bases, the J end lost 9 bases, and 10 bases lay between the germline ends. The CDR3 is CASSSGSRSPLHF. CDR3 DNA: TGTGCCAGCAGCTCGGGTTCCCGTTCACCCCTCCACTTT.

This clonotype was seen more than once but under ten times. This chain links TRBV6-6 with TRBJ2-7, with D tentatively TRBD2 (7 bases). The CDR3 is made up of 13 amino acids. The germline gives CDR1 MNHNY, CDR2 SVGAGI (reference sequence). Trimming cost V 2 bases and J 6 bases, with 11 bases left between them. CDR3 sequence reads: CASSYGGAGEQYF. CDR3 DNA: TGTGCCAGCAGTTACGGGGGGGCTGGCGAGCAGTACTTC.

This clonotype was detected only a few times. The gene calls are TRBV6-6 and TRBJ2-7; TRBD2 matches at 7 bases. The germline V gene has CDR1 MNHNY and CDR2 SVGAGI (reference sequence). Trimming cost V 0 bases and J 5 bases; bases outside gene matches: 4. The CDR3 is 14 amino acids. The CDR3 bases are TGTGCCAGCAGTTACTCGCAGGGAGGGAACGAGCAGTACTTC. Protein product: CASSYSQGGNEQYF.